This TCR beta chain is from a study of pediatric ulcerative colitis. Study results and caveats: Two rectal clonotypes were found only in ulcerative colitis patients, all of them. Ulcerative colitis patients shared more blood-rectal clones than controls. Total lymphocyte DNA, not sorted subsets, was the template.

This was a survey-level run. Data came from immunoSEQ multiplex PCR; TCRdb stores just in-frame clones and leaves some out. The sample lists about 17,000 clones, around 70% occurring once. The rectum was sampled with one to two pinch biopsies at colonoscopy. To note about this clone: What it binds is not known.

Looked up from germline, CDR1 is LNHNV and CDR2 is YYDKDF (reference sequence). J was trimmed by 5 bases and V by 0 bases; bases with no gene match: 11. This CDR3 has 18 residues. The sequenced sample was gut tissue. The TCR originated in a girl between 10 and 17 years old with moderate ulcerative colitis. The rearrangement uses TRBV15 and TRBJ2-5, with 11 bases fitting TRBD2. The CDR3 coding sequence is TGTGCCACCAGCAGAGATCTAGCGGGAGGACCCCAGCAGGAGACCCAGTACTTC. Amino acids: CATSRDLAGGPQQETQYF.